In this sample, the clone carrying this T cell receptor beta chain turned up many times. The ends lost 0 bases at V and 4 bases at J; junction bases unmatched: 6. CDR1 SGHRS and CDR2 YFSETQ come from the germline V gene. The CDR3 length is 15 residues. The sample comes from a study of neurological immune-mediated disorders. The team produced cDNA through 5'RACE using 10-nucleotide random UMIs. TCRdb re-called the 5' RACE reads through MiXCR, storing one row per CDR3 protein. The repertoire holds tens of thousands of distinct CDR3 sequences, with 5% to 6% as singletons. The unsorted libraries had their origin in 2 million PBMCs stored at -80 C.

Source material: PBMCs. The clonotype was recovered from a woman in her 30s with multiple sclerosis. The J gene is TRBJ1-2, the V gene TRBV5-1; 7 bases are a match to TRBD1. This chain's CDR3 is CASSLDRGSGYGYTF. CDR3 nucleotide sequence: TGCGCCAGCAGCTTGGACAGGGGCTCGGGCTATGGCTACACCTTC.